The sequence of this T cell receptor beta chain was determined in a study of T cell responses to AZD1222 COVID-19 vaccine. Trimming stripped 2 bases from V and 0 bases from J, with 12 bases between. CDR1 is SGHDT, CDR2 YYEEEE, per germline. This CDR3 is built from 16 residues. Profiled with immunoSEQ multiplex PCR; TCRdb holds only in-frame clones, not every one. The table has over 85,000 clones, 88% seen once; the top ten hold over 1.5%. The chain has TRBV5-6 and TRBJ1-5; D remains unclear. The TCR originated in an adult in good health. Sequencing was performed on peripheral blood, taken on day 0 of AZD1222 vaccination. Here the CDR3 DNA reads TGTGCCAGCAGCTTTAACGGCGGGCCTAGCAATCAGCCCCAGCATTTT. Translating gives CASSFNGGPSNQPQHF.